Included here is one TCR beta chain sequence, with context. This sample was taken from a study of T-cell reconstitution after alpha-beta-depleted transplantation in children. CDR1 and CDR2 (germline): SGHRS, YFSETQ. The V gene lost 2 bases and the J gene lost 9 bases, with 12 bases spanning the gap. The CDR3 loop spans 14 amino acids. Preparation of the TCRbeta library used unique molecular identifiers. Via MiXCR, TCRdb re-called the PCR reads, giving one row per CDR3 protein. The table shows 400,000 to 550,000 distinct CDR3 sequences, with roughly a tenth occurring only once. This sequence originates from a child aged 2 to 10 with inherited bone marrow failure, due to receive a stem cell transplant. The chain couples TRBV5-1 to TRBJ1-6; D remains unclear. The sequencing used PBMCs, collected before TCRalphabeta/CD19-depleted stem cell transplant. The CDR3 here is CASSFQARGSPLHF. The DNA of the CDR3 is TGCGCCAGCAGCTTTCAGGCTAGAGGTTCACCCCTCCACTTT.